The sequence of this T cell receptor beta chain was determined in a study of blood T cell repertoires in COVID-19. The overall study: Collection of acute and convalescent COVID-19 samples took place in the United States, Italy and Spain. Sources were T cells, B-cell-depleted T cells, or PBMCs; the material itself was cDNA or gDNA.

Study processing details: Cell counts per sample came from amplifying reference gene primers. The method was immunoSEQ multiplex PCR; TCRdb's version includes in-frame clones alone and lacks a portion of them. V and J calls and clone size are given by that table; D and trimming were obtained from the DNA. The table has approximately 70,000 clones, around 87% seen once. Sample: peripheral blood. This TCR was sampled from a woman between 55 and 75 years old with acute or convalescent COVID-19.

This CDR3 reads CASRSLRGHNTEAFF. In DNA form, the CDR3 reads TGTGCCAGCAGAAGTCTCAGGGGGCATAACACTGAAGCTTTCTTT. The chain couples TRBV27 to TRBJ1-1, with TRBD1 matching over 8 bases. CDR3 length equals 15 residues. Unmatched junction bases numbered 8, after V lost 6 bases and J lost 2 bases. CDR1 and CDR2 from the germline V gene are MNHEY and SMNVEV (reference sequence).